Detailed here is one TCR beta chain. This clone was counted a single time. Its cognate antigen has yet to be identified. There are no base qualities to consult, and no much larger clone falls within one base. Separate from the roughly 630-subject first cohort, the validation cohort of over 90 subjects was the group to which the donors belonged. The data belong to a study of cytomegalovirus exposure and HLA in healthy donors (TCRdb year 2017). About the investigation overall: According to a later analysis, the 120 or so validation repertoires were produced on the same platform as the 700 or so repertoires of the first cohort. The study was designed to test whether signatures of past pathogen exposure could be identified by cataloging public T cell receptors. Along with the approximately 700-subject first cohort, a separate validation cohort of about 110 different subjects was used. To predict cytomegalovirus infection status, the study combined high-throughput TCR immunosequencing, statistical association of individual TCRs with disease status, and machine learning.

The receptor library was made with the immunoSEQ multiplex PCR assay. The source study handled its data this way. A statistical classification framework was developed to diagnose cytomegalovirus status using the catalog of TCR beta chain sequences. TCRdb took this table from immuneACCESS and kept in-frame rearrangements with V and J called. Such tables lack part of the clones; where checked against another copy, unresolved V genes explain under half of the gap, and the rest is unexplained. V and J calls and clone size come straight from that table; D and trimming were deduced from the DNA. The sample records roughly 100,000 clones, 85% to 90% of which are singletons. 4% of the sample rests with the top ten. Beyond this particular receptor, the publication reports: All 120 or so repertoires were used to score co-occurrence in the validation cohort in a later analysis, because that analysis had no HLA typing for the cohort. A later analysis found that TCRs clustered in the first cohort also tended to co-occur in the roughly 120 validation repertoires, with more than 90% of cluster scores above 0. The authors suggested that the approach could potentially be generalized to other disease states and immunological phenotypes. Most TCR sequences were observed very rarely across donors, whereas some public TCRs were present in many individuals. Cytomegalovirus status was reported to be diagnosed by the classifier with high specificity and sensitivity in both the original and validation cohorts. Three of the identified cytomegalovirus-associated TCR beta chains were confirmed in vitro to be specific for cytomegalovirus antigens. The study listed 170 or so TCR beta chains as associated with cytomegalovirus.

Sequencing was performed on PBMCs. The TCR was taken from a woman younger than 35 in good health and CMV-seropositive.

CDR3 protein: CASSEIAGGLQETQYF. Here is the DNA: TGCGCCAGCAGTGAGATAGCGGGAGGCCTACAAGAGACCCAGTACTTC. The chain couples TRBV10-1 to TRBJ2-5; the junction holds 10 bases that match TRBD2. From the germline V gene (reference sequence), CDR1 is WNHNN and CDR2 is SYGVQD. The germline V end is reduced by 2 bases and the J end by 2 bases; junction bases left unmatched: 5. The CDR3 measures 16 amino acids from cysteine to phenylalanine. Only the CDR3 region is kept as DNA, spanning 48 bases read in frame from base 1.